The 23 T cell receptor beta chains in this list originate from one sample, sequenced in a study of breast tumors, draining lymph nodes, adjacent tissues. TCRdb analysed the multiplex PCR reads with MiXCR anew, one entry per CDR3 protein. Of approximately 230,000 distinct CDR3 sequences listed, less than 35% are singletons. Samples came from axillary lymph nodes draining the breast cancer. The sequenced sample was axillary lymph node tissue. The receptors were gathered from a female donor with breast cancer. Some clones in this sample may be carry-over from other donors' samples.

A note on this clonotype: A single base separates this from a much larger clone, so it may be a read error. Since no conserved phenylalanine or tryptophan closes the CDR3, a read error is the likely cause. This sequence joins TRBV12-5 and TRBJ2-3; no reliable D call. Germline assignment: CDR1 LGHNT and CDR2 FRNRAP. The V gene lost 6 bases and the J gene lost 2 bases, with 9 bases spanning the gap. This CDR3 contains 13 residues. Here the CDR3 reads CASGQPPTDTQYS. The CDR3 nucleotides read TGTGCTAGTGGACAGCCCCCCACAGATACGCAGTATTCT.

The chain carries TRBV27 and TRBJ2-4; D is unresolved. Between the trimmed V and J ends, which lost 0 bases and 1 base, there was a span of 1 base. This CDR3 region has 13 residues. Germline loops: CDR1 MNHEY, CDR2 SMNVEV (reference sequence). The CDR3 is CASSLSAKNIQYF. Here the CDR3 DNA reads TGTGCCAGCAGTTTATCGGCCAAAAACATTCAGTACTTC.

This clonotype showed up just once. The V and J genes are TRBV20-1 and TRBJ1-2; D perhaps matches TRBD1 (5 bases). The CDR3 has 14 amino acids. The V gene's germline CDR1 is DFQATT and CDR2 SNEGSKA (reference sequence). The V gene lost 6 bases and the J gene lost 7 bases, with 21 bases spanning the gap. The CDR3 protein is CSARPSGGIGGYTF. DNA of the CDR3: TGCAGTGCCCGACCCAGCGGGGGGATCGGTGGCTACACCTTC.

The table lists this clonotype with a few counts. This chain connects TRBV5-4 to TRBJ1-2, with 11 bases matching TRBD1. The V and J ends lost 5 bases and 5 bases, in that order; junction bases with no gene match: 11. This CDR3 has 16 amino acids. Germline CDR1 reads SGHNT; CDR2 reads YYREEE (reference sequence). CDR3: CASRSGRTGGEYGYTF. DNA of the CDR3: TGTGCCAGCAGAAGTGGAAGGACAGGGGGCGAATATGGCTACACCTTC.

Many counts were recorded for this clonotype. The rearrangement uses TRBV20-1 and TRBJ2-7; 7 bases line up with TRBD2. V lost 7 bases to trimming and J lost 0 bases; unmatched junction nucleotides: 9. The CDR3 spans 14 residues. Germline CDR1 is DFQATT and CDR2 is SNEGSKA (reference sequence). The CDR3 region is CSGTASGSSYEQYF. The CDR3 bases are TGCAGTGGGACGGCTAGCGGCAGCTCCTACGAGCAGTACTTC.

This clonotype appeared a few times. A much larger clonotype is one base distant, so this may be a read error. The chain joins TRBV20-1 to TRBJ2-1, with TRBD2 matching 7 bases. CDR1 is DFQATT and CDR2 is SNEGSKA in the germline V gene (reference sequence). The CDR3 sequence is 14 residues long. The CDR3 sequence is CSASVSSGYTEQFF. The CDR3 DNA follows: TGCAGTGCTAGTGTGTCTAGCGGTTACACTGAGCAGTTCTTC.

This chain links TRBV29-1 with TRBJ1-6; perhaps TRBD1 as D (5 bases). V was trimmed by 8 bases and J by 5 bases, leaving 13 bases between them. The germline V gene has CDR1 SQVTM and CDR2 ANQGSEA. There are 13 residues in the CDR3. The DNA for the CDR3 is TGCAGCAGTTGGGGAGGGGATAATTCACCCCTCCACTTT. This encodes CSSWGGDNSPLHF.

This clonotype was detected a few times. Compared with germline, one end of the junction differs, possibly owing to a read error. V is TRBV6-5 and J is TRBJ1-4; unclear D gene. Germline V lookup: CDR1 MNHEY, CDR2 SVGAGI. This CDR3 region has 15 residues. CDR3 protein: CASSHSGGNNEKLFF. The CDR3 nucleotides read TGTGCCAGCAGTCACTCGGGAGGGAATAATGAAAAACTGTTTTTT.

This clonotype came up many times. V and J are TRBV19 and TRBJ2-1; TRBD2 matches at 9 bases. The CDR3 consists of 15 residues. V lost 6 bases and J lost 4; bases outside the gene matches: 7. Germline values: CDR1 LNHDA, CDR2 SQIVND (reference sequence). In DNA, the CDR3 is TGTGCCAGTAGAGGAGCGGGGGGTCCGTACAATGAGCAGTTCTTC. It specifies CASRGAGGPYNEQFF. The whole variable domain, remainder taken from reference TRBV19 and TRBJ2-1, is DGGITQSPKYLFRKEGQNVTLSCEQNLNHDAMYWYRQDPGQGLRLIYYSQIVNDFQKGDIAEGYSVSREKKESFPLTVTSAQKNPTAFYLCASRGAGGPYNEQFFGPGTRLTVL.

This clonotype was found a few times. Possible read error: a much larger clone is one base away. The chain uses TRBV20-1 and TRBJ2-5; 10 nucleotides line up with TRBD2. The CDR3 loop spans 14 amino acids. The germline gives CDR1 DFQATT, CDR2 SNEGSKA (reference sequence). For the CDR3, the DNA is TGCAGTGCTGGTAGCGGGGGGATTCAAGCGACCCAGTACTTC. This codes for CSAGSGGIQATQYF.

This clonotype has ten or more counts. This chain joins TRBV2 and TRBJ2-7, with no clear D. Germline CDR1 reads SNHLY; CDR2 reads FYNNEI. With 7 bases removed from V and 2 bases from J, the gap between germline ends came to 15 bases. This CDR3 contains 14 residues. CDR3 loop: CASTNRDQTYEQYF. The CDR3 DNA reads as TGTGCCAGCACTAACCGAGACCAAACCTACGAGCAGTACTTC.

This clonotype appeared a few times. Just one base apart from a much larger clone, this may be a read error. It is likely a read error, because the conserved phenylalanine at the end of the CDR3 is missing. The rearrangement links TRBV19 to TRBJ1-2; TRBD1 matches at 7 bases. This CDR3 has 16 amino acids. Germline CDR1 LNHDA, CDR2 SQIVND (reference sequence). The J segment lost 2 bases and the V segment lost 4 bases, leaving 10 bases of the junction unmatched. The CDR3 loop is CASSTRIRGQNYGYTS. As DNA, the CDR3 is TGTGCCAGTAGTACGCGGATCCGGGGACAGAACTATGGCTACACCTCC.

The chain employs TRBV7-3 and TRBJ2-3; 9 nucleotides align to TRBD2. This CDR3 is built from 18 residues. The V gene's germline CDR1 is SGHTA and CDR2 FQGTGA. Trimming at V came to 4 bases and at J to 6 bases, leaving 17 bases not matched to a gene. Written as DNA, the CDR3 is TGTGCCAGCAGCTCTCCGGTGGGTAGCGGGAGCGGGCTTGATACGCAGTATTTT. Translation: CASSSPVGSGSGLDTQYF.

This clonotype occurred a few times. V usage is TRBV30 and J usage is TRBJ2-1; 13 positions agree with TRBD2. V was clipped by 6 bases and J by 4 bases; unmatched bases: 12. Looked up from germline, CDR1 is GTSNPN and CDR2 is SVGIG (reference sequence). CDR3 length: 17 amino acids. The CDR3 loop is CACKLAGGKGDYNEQFF. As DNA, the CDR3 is TGTGCCTGCAAACTAGCGGGAGGGAAAGGGGATTACAATGAGCAGTTCTTC.

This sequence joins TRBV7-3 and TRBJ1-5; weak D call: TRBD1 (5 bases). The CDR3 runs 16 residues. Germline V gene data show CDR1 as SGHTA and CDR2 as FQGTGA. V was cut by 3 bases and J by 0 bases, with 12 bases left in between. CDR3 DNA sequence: TGTGCCAGCAGCTTCGATTGGGACCCTAGCAATCAGCCCCAGCATTTT. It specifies CASSFDWDPSNQPQHF.

The CDR3 loop reads CASSGTEGSPLHF. CDR3 in DNA: TGCGCCAGCAGTGGGACAGAAGGGTCACCCCTCCACTTT. The J gene is TRBJ1-6, the V gene TRBV10-2; D might be TRBD1 (6 bases). V was pared by 4 bases and J by 10 bases, with 11 bases between. CDR1 WSHSY and CDR2 SAAADI come from the germline V gene. This CDR3 has 13 residues.

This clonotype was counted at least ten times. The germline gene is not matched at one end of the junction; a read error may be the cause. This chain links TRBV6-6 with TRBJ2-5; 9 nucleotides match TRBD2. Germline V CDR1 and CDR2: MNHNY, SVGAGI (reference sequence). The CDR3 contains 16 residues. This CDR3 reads CASSHSFLAGKETQYF. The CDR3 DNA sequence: TGTGCCAGCAGTCACTCTTTTCTAGCGGGGAAAGAGACCCAGTACTTC.

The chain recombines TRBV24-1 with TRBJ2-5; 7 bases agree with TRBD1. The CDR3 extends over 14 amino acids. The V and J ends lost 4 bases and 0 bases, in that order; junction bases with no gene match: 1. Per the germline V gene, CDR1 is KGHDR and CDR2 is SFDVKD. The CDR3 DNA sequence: TGTGCCACCAGTGAAACAGGGGACCAAGAGACCCAGTACTTC. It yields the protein CATSETGDQETQYF.

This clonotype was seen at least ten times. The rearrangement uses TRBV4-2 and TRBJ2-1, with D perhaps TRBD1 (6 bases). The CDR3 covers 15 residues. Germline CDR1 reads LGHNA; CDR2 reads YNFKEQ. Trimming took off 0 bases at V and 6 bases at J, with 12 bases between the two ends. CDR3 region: CASSQDGQGFNEQFF. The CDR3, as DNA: TGTGCCAGCAGCCAAGATGGGCAGGGGTTCAATGAGCAGTTCTTC.

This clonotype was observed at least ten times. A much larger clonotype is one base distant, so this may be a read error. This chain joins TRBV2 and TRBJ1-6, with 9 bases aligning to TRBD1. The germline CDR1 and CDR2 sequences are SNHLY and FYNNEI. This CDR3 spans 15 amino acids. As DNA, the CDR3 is TGTGCCGGCAGTGGGACAGGGAATTATAATTCACCCCTCCACTTT. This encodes CAGSGTGNYNSPLHF. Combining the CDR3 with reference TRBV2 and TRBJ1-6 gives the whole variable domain EPEVTQTPSHQVTQMGQEVILRCVPISNHLYFYWYRQILGQKVEFLVSFYNNEISEKSEIFDDQFSVERPDGSNFTLKIRSTKLEDSAMYFCAGSGTGNYNSPLHFGNGTRLTVT.

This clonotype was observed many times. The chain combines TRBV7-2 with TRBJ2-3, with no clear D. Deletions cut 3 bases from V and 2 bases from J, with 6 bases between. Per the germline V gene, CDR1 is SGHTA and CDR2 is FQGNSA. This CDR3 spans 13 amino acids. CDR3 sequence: CASSFPVTDTQYF. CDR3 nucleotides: TGTGCCAGCAGCTTTCCGGTCACAGATACGCAGTATTTT.

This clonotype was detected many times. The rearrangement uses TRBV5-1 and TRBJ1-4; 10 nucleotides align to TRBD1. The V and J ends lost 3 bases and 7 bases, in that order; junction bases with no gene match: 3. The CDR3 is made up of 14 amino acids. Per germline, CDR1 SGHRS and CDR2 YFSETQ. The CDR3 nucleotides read TGCGCCAGCAGCTCCCGGGACAGGGGTGAAAAACTGTTTTTT. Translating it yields CASSSRDRGEKLFF.

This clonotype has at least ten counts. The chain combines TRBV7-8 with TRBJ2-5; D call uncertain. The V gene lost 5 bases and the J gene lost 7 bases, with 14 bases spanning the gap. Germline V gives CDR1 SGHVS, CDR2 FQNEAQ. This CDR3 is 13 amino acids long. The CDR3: CASSGVLGGTQYF. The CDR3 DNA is TGTGCCAGCAGCGGGGTCTTGGGTGGGACCCAGTACTTC.